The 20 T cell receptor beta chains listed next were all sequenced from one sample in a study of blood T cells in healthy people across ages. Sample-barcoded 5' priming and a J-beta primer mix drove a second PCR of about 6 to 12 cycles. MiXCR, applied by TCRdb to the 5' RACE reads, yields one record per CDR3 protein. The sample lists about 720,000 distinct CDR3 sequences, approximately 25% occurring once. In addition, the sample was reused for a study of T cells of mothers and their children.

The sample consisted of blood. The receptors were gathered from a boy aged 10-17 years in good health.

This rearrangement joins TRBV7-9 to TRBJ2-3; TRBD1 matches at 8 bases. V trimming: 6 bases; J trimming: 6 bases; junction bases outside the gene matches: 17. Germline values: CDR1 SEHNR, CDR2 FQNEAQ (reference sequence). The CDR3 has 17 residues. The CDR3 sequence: CASSHTRSQGAWDTQYF. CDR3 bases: TGTGCCAGCAGTCATACCCGGTCGCAGGGGGCTTGGGATACGCAGTATTTT.

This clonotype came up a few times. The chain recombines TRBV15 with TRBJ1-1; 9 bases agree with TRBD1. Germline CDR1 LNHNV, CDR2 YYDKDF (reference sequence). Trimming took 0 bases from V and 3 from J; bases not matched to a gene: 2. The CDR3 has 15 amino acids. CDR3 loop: CATSRENRGHTEAFF. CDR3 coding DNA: TGTGCCACCAGCAGAGAAAACAGGGGGCACACTGAAGCTTTCTTT. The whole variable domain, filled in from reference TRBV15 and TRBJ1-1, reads DAMVIQNPRYQVTQFGKPVTLSCSQTLNHNVMYWYQQKSSQAPKLLFHYYDKDFNNEADTPDNFQSRRPNTSFCFLDIRSPGLGDTAMYLCATSRENRGHTEAFFGQGTRLTVV.

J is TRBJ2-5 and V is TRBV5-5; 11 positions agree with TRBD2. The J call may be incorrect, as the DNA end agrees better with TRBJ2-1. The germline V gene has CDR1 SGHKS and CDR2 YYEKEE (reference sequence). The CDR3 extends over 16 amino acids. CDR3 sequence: CASSPTTSGIRNEQFF. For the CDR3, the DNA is TGTGCCAGCAGCCCAACGACTAGCGGGATTAGGAATGAGCAGTTCTTC.

The CDR3 sequence is CASSLGDRAGTEAFF. The DNA of the CDR3 is TGTGCCAGCAGTTTAGGGGACAGAGCAGGCACTGAAGCTTTCTTT. This chain uses TRBV12-3 or TRBV12-4 with TRBJ1-1, with TRBD1 matching 7 bases. With V trimmed by 1 base and J by 4 bases, 6 bases remained unmatched. The CDR3 sequence is 15 residues long.

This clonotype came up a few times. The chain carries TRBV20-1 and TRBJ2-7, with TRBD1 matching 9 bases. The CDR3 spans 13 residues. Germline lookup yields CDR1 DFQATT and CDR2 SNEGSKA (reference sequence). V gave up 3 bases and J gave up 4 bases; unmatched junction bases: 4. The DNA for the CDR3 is TGCAGTGCTAGGTGGGACAGGGTATACGAGCAGTACTTC. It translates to CSARWDRVYEQYF.

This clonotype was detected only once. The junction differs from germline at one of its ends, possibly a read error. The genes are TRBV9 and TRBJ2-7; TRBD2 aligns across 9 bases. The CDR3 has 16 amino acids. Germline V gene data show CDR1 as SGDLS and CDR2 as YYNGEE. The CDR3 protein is CANSVDPQREAYEQYF. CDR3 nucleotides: TGTGCCAACAGCGTTGACCCCCAGCGGGAGGCCTACGAGCAGTACTTC.

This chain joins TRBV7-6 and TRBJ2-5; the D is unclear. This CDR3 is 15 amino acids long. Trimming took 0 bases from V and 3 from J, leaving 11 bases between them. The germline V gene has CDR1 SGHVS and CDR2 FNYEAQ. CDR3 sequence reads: CASSLALGREETQYF. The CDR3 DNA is TGTGCCAGCAGCTTAGCGTTAGGCAGAGAAGAGACCCAGTACTTC.

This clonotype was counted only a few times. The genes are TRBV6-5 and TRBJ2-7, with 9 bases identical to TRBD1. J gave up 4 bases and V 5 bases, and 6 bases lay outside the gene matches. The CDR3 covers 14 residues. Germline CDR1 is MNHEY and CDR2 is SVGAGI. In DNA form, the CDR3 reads TGTGCCAGCAGTCGGACAGGGGATAGATACGAGCAGTACTTC. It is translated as CASSRTGDRYEQYF.

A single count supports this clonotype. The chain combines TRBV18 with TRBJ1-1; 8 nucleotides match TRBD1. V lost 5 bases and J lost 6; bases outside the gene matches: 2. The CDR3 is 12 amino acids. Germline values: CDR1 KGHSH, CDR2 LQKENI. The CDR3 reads CASSKDRAEAFF. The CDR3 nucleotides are TGTGCCAGCTCAAAGGACAGGGCTGAAGCTTTCTTT. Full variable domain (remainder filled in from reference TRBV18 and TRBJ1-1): NAGVMQNPRHLVRRRGQEARLRCSPMKGHSHVYWYRQLPEEGLKFMVYLQKENIIDESGMPKERFSAEFPKEGPSILRIQQVVRGDSAAYFCASSKDRAEAFFGQGTRLTVV.

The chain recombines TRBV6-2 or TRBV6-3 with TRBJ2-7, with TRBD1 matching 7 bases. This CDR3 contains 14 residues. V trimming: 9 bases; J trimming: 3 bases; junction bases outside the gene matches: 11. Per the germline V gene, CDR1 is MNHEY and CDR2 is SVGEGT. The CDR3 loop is CARGKGQQNYEQYF. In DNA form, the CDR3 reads TGTGCCAGGGGTAAGGGACAGCAAAACTACGAGCAGTACTTC.

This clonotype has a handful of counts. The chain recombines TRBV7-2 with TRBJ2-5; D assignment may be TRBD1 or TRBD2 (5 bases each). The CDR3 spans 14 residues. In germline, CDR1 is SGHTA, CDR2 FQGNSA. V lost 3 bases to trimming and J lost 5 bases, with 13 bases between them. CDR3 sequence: CASSFMGVGETQYF. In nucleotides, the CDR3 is TGTGCCAGCAGCTTTATGGGGGTAGGGGAGACCCAGTACTTC.

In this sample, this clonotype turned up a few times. CDR3 amino acids: CASSSGDSGANEQYF. In nucleotides, the CDR3 is TGTGCCAGCAGTTCCGGCGATAGCGGGGCTAACGAGCAGTACTTC. This rearrangement joins TRBV27 to TRBJ2-5; 8 bases are a match to TRBD2. The J call is uncertain, as TRBJ2-7 better fits the DNA end. The V gene's germline CDR1 is MNHEY and CDR2 SMNVEV (reference sequence). This CDR3 is 15 amino acids long.

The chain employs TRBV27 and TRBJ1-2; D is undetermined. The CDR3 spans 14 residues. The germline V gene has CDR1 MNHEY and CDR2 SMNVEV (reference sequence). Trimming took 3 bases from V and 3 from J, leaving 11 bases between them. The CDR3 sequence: CASSFLGSDYGYTF. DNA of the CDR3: TGTGCCAGCAGTTTCTTAGGGTCGGACTATGGCTACACCTTC.

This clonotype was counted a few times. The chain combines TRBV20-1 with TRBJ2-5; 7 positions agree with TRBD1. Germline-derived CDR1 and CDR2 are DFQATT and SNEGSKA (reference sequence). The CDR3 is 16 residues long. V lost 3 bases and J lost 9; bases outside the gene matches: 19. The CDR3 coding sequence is TGCAGTGCTAGGGTCCTCCCGGACAGGATTTCGGAGGCCCAGTACTTC. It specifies CSARVLPDRISEAQYF.

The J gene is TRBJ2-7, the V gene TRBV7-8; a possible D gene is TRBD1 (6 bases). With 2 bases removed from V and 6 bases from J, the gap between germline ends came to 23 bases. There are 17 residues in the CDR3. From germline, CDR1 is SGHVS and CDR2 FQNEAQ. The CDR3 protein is CASSLRVARQVRVEQYF. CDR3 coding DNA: TGTGCCAGCAGCTTAAGGGTCGCGAGACAGGTCCGTGTCGAGCAGTACTTC.

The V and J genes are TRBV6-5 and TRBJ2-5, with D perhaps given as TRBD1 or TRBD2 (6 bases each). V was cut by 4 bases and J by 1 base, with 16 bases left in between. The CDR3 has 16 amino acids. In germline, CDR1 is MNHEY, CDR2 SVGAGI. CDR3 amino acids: CASSWGASRGQETQYF. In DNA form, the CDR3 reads TGTGCCAGCAGTTGGGGGGCTTCGCGGGGCCAAGAGACCCAGTACTTC.

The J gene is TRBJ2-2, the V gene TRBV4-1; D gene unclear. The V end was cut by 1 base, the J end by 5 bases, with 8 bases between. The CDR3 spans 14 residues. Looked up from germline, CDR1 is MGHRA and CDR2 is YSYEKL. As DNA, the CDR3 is TGCGCCAGCAGCCAAGTAGTACAGACCGGGGAGCTGTTTTTT. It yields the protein CASSQVVQTGELFF.

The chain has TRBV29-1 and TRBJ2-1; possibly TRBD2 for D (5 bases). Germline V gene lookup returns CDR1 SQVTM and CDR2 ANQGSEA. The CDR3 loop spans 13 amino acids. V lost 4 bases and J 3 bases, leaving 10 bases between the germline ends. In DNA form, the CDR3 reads TGCAGCGTTGTTATAGCGCTCTACAATGAGCAGTTCTTC. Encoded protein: CSVVIALYNEQFF.

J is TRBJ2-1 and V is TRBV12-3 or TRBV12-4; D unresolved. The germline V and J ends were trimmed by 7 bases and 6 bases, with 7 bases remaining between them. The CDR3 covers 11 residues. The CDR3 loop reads CASKFLNEQFF. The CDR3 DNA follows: TGTGCCAGCAAATTTCTCAATGAGCAGTTCTTC.

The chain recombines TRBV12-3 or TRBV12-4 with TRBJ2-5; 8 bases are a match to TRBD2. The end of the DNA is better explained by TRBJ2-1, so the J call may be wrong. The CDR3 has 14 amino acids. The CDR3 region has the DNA TGTGCCAGCAGTCCCCCCCTGCGGGAGGATGAGCAGTTCTTC. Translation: CASSPPLREDEQFF.